This is a list of T cell receptor beta chains from one sample in a study of shared clonotypes between healthy human individuals. Method: immunoSEQ multiplex PCR; TCRdb's copy keeps in-frame clones and lacks some. The sample includes some 660,000 clones, around 73% of them seen just once. Sequencing was done on a sample of memory CD4+ T cells sorted from blood. Source of these receptors: a woman in her twenties or thirties in good health. Each CDR3 is given with its conserved first and last residue. D genes are given only for firm matches. The listing skips clone size in some rows; elsewhere it reads once, few, many or a size class.

j_call d_call v_call clone_size cdr3_nt cdr3_aa
TRBJ1-3 . TRBV7-2 once TGTGCCAGCAGCTTTGCAGGAACTGGAAACACCATATATTTT CASSFAGTGNTIYF
TRBJ1-2 TRBD1 TRBV28 few TGTGCCAGCAACGACAGGGGGCGATCGGGTGAGCGGGGCTACACCTTC CASNDRGRSGERGYTF
TRBJ2-3 TRBD1 TRBV13 few TGTGCCAGCAGCAGGGATGGGACAGGGGAAGCAGATACGCAGTATTTT CASSRDGTGEADTQYF
TRBJ2-3 . TRBV2 . TGTGCCACCGGACAGGGAGGGAGGAATACGCAGTATTTT CATGQGGRNTQYF
TRBJ2-7 TRBD1 TRBV11-2 . TGTGCCAGCAGCTCCTGGACAGGGATCTCCTACGAGCAGTACTTC CASSSWTGISYEQYF
TRBJ1-3 TRBD1 TRBV28 few TGTGCCAGCAGCTCCGGGACAGGGGTATACACCATATATTTT CASSSGTGVYTIYF
TRBJ1-1 TRBD1 TRBV19 . TGTGCCAGTAGTCTCCTGGGACAGGGGGGCCAAGCTTTCTTT CASSLLGQGGQAFF
TRBJ1-1 . TRBV4-2 . TGTGCCAGCAGACAAGCGGGGGGGAACACTGAAGCTTTCTTT CASRQAGGNTEAFF
TRBJ1-2 . TRBV5-1 few TGCGCCAGCAGCCCCCTGGAGAATGGCTACACCTTC CASSPLENGYTF
TRBJ2-2 . TRBV11-3 . TGTGCCAGCAGCTTGGGAGGCCGCGACACCGGGGAGCTGTTTTTT CASSLGGRDTGELFF
TRBJ1-6 TRBD1 TRBV4-1 . TGCGCCAGCAGCCCCACTACCCGGGACAGGGGGCGGCATTCACCCCTCCACTTT CASSPTTRDRGRHSPLHF
TRBJ1-2 . TRBV11-2 . TGTGCCAGCAGCTCCTGGCCTAACTATGGCTACACCTTC CASSSWPNYGYTF
TRBJ1-6 TRBD1 TRBV7-2 . TGTGCCAGCAGCTCCGGACAGGGAGGTTCACCCCTCCACTTT CASSSGQGGSPLHF
TRBJ2-7 TRBD1 TRBV28 . TGTGCCAGCAAACTACCAGACAGGGGTGTTTCCGAGCAGTACTTC CASKLPDRGVSEQYF
TRBJ1-1 . TRBV29-1 . TGCAGCGTTGAAGATCCGAGGGGGTGGACTGAAGCTTTCTTT CSVEDPRGWTEAFF
TRBJ2-5 TRBD2 TRBV7-2 . TGTGCCAGCAGCGGACATAGCGGGAGCGGCGTGACCCAGTACTTC CASSGHSGSGVTQYF
TRBJ2-7 . TRBV11-2 . TGTGCCAGCAGCTTAGACTTGGGAGAGCAGTACTTC CASSLDLGEQYF
TRBJ2-2 TRBD1 TRBV7-6 . TGTGCCAGCAGCCCACAGGGGGCTAACACCGGGGAGCTGTTTTTT CASSPQGANTGELFF
TRBJ1-2 . TRBV6-5 . TGTGCCAGCAGTTACTCGTGGCAGGGCTATGGCTACACCTTC CASSYSWQGYGYTF
TRBJ2-5 . TRBV5-6 . TGTGCCAGCAGCGCCACTGTCGGGCCGGAGGGAGAGACCCAGTACTTC CASSATVGPEGETQYF
TRBJ1-1 . TRBV4-1 . TGCGCCAGCAGCCAAGATCGTAGGGCCGGCACTGAAGCTTTCTTT CASSQDRRAGTEAFF
TRBJ2-7 . TRBV4-1 once TGCGCCAGCAGCCACTCAGCAGGGGCTACCTGGTACGAGCAGTACTTC CASSHSAGATWYEQYF
TRBJ2-1 . TRBV7-2 . TGTGCCAGCAGCTTACTGCGCAATGAGCAGTTCTTC CASSLLRNEQFF
TRBJ1-2 . TRBV5-6 . TGTGCCAGCAGCTTCCAGGGGTATGGCTACACCTTC CASSFQGYGYTF
TRBJ2-1 . TRBV7-8 . TGTGCCAGCAGCGGAGGACAGTCCTACAATGAGCAGTTCTTC CASSGGQSYNEQFF
TRBJ1-2 . TRBV7-2 . TGTCAAACAGGAGCTAACTATGGCTACACCTTC CQTGANYGYTF
TRBJ2-2 TRBD1 TRBV25-1 few TGTGCCAGCAGACAGGGGGTGGACACCGGGGAGCTGTTTTTT CASRQGVDTGELFF
TRBJ2-1 TRBD2 TRBV5-8 . TGTGCCAGCAGCTTGGCCACGAGGACTAGCGGTACTGAGCAGTTCTTC CASSLATRTSGTEQFF
TRBJ2-1 TRBD2 TRBV5-5 . TGTGCCAGCAGCCCAGGACTAGCGGGAGCTGAGCAGTTCTTC CASSPGLAGAEQFF
TRBJ2-7 . TRBV7-9 . TGTGCCAGCAGCGACCCCCGGACAGTGCCCCCCTACGAGCAGTACTTC CASSDPRTVPPYEQYF
TRBJ1-5 TRBD1 TRBV6-5 . TGTGCCAGCAGTTTCGACAGGGTTTCCCGGCCCCAGCATTTT CASSFDRVSRPQHF
TRBJ1-4 . TRBV5-1 . TGCGCCAGCAGCCCCTCGGCAGGGGCAACTAATGAAAAACTGTTTTTT CASSPSAGATNEKLFF
TRBJ2-1 TRBD2 TRBV28 . TGTGCCAGCAGTTTAACTAGCGGGGTTAGGAATGAGCAGTTCTTC CASSLTSGVRNEQFF
TRBJ1-1 . TRBV6-1 . TGTGCCAGCAGTGTACAGGGAGGGACTGAAGCTTTCTTT CASSVQGGTEAFF
TRBJ1-2 . TRBV2 few TGTGCCAGCAGTGAGGACATAAACTATGGCTACACCTTC CASSEDINYGYTF
TRBJ2-1 . TRBV27 . TGTGCCAGCAGTTCAAGGGGGGAGCAGTTCTTC CASSSRGEQFF
TRBJ2-7 . TRBV19 . TGTGCCTTCGACCGACACCGAGCGGAGAACGAGCAGTACTTC CAFDRHRAENEQYF
TRBJ1-2 . TRBV30 . TGTGCCTGGACCCGACAGGAAGATGGCTACACCTTC CAWTRQEDGYTF
TRBJ2-1 . TRBV15 many TGTGCCACCAGCAGAGACAGGGAGGTCAATGAGCAGTTCTTC CATSRDREVNEQFF
TRBJ2-2 . TRBV19 . TGTGCCAGTAGTACTGGACGGACGAACACCGGGGAGCTGTTTTTT CASSTGRTNTGELFF
TRBJ2-3 TRBD2 TRBV7-9 . TGTGCCAGCAGCCTCCAGCTAGCGGGGGCTACAGATACGCAGTATTTT CASSLQLAGATDTQYF
TRBJ2-7 TRBD2 TRBV5-1 . TGCGCCAGCAGCAGCGCCTACTTAGCGGGAACCTACGAGCAGTACTTC CASSSAYLAGTYEQYF